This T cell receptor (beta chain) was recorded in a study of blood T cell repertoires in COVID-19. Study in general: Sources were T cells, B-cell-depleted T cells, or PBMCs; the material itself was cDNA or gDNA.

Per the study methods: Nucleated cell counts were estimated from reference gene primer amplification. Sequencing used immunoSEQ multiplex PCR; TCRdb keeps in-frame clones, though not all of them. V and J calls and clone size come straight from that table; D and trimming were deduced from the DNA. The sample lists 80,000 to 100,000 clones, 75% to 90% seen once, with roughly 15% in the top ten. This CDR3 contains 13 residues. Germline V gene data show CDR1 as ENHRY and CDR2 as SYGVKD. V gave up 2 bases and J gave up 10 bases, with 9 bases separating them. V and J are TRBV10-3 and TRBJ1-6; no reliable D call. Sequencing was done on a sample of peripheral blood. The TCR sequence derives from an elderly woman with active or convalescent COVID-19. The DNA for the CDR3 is TGTGCCATCAGTGAGGGGGAGGGATCACCCCTCCACTTT. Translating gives CAISEGEGSPLHF.